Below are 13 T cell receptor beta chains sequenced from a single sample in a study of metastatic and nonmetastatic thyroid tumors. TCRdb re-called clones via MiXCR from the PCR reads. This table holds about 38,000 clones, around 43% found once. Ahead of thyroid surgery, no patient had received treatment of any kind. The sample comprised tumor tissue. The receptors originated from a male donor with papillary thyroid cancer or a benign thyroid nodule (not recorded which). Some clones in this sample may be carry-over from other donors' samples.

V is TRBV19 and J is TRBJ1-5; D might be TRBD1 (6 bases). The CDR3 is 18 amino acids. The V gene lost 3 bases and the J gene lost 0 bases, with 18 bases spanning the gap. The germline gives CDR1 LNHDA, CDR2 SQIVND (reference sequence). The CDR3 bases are TGTGCCAGTAGTATGGTTCCCAGGGGCCGGAATAGCAATCAGCCCCAGCATTTT. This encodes CASSMVPRGRNSNQPQHF.

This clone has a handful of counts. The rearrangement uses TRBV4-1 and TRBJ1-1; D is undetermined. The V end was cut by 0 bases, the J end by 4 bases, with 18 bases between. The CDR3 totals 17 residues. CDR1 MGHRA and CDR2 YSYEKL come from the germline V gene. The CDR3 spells CASSQDGFGISGTEAFF. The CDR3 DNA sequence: TGCGCCAGCAGCCAAGATGGGTTCGGGATTTCAGGCACTGAAGCTTTCTTT.

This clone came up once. The CDR3 DNA follows: TGTGCCAGCAGCCTCCGAGCGGATGAAGCTTTCTTT. Protein sequence: CASSLRADEAFF. The chain employs TRBV4-2 and TRBJ1-1; no clear D. Germline CDR1 LGHNA, CDR2 YNFKEQ. The CDR3 loop spans 12 amino acids. Trimming took 4 bases from V and 7 from J, leaving 10 bases between them.

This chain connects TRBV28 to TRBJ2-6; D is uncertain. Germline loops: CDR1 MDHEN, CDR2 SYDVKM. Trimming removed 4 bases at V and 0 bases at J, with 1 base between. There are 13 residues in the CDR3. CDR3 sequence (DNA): TGTGCCAGCAGTTCCTCTGGGGCCAACGTCCTGACTTTC. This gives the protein CASSSSGANVLTF. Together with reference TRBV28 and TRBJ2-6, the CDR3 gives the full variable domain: DVKVTQSSRYLVKRTGEKVFLECVQDMDHENMFWYRQDPGLGLRLIYFSYDVKMKEKGDIPEGYSVSREKKERFSLILESASTNQTSMYLCASSSSGANVLTFGAGSRLTVL.

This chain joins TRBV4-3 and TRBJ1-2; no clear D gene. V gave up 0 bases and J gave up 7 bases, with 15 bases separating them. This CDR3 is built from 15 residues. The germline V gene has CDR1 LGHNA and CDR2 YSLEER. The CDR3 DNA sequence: TGCGCCAGCAGCCAAGACCGTGGAACCGGAGTTGGCTACACCTTC. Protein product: CASSQDRGTGVGYTF.

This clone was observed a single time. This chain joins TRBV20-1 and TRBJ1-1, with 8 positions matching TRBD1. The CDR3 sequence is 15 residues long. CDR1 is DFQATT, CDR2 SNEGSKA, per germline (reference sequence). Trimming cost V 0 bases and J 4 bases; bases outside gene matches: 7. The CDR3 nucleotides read TGCAGTGCTAGAGATCCGACAGGGGAAGGCACTGAAGCTTTCTTT. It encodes CSARDPTGEGTEAFF.

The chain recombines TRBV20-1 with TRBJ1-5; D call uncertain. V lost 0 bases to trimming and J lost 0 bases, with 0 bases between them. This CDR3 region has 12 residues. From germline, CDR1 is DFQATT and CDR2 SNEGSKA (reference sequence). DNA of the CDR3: TGCAGTGCTAGAGATAGCAATCAGCCCCAGCATTTT. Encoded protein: CSARDSNQPQHF.

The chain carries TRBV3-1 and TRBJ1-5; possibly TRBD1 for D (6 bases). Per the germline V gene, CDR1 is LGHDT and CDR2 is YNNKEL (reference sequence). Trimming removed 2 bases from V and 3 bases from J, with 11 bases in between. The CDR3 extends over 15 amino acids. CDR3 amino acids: CASSQHGQYNQPQHF. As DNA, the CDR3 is TGTGCCAGCAGCCAACATGGACAGTACAATCAGCCCCAGCATTTT.

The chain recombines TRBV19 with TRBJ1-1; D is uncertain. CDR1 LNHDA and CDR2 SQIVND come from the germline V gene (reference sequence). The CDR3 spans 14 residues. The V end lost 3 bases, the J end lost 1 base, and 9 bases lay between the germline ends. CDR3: CASSMEATNTEAFF. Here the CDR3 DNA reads TGTGCCAGTAGTATGGAAGCAACGAACACTGAAGCTTTCTTT. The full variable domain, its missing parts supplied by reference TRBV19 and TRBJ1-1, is DGGITQSPKYLFRKEGQNVTLSCEQNLNHDAMYWYRQDPGQGLRLIYYSQIVNDFQKGDIAEGYSVSREKKESFPLTVTSAQKNPTAFYLCASSMEATNTEAFFGQGTRLTVV.

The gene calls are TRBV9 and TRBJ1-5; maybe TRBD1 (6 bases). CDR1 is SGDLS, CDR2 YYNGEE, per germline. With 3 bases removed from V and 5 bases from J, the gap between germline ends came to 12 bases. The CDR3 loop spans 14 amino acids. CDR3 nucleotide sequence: TGTGCCAGCAGCGAACCAGGGGTAGATCAGCCCCAGCATTTT. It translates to CASSEPGVDQPQHF.

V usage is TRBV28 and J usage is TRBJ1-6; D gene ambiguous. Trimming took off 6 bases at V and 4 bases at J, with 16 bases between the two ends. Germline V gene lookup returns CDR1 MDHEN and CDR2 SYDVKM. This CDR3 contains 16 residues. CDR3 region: CASSSIGVPYNSPLHF. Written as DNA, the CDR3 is TGTGCCAGCAGCTCTATTGGGGTACCGTATAATTCACCCCTCCACTTT.

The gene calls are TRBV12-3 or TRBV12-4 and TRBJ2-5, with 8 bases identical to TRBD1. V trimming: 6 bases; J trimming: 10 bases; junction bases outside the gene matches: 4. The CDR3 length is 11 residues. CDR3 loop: CASSRGRDQYF. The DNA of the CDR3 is TGTGCCAGCAGCAGGGGGCGCGACCAGTACTTC.

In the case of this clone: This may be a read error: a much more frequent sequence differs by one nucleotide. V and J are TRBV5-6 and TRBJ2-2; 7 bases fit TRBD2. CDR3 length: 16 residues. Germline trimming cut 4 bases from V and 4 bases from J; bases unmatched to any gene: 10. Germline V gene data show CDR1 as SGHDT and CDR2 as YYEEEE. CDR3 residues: CASSLWLRGITGELFF. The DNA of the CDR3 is TGTGCCAGCAGCCTGTGGCTGCGGGGGATCACCGGGGAGCTGTTTTTT. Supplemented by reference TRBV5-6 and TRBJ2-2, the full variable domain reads DAGVTQSPTHLIKTRGQQVTLRCSPKSGHDTVSWYQQALGQGPQFIFQYYEEEERQRGNFPDRFSGHQFPNYSSELNVNALLLGDSALYLCASSLWLRGITGELFFGEGSRLTVL.